The sequence of this T cell receptor beta chain was determined in a study of OX40 agonist ivuxolimab in advanced cancers. This clone appeared a single time. The antigen is unknown. V was shortened by 2 bases and J by 9 bases, with 15 bases between the two germline ends. Germline CDR1 and CDR2: SGHRS and YFSETQ. The length of the CDR3 is 14 residues. Study-level points and caveats: Some of the lowest clonal expansion was seen in partial responders at 0.1-3.0 mg/kg.

Only in-frame clones appear in the TCRdb table, and some are missing; sequencing was by immunoSEQ multiplex PCR. Counted here are about 35,000 clones, roughly 84% occurring once; the ten biggest clones make up just over 14%. The sequence was collected from an adult with an advanced solid tumor such as melanoma, head and neck, liver or kidney cancer. The source was CD4+ or CD8+ T cells sorted from blood, collected in a trial of the OX40 agonist ivuxolimab. This sequence joins TRBV5-1 and TRBJ2-1, with D perhaps matching TRBD1 (6 bases). This chain's CDR3 is CASSLRGSSGEQFF. CDR3 DNA sequence: TGCGCCAGCAGCTTAAGGGGGAGTAGTGGTGAGCAGTTCTTC.